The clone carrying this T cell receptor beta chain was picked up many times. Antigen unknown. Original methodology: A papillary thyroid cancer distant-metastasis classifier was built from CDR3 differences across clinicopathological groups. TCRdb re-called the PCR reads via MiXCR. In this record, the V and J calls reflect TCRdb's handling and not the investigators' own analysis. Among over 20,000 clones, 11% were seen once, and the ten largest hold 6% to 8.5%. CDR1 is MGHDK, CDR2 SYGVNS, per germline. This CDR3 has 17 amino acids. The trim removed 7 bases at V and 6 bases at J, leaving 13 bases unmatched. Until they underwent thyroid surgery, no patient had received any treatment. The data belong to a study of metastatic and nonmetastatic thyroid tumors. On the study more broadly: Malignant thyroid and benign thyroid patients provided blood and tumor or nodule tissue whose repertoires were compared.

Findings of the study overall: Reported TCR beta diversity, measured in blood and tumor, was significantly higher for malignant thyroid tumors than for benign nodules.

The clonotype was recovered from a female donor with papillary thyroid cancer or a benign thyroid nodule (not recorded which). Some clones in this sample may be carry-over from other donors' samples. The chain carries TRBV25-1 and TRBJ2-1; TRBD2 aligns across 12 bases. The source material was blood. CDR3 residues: CASTKSLTSGRSNEQFF. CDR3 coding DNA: TGTGCCAGCACTAAAAGCCTCACTAGCGGGAGGTCCAATGAGCAGTTCTTC.